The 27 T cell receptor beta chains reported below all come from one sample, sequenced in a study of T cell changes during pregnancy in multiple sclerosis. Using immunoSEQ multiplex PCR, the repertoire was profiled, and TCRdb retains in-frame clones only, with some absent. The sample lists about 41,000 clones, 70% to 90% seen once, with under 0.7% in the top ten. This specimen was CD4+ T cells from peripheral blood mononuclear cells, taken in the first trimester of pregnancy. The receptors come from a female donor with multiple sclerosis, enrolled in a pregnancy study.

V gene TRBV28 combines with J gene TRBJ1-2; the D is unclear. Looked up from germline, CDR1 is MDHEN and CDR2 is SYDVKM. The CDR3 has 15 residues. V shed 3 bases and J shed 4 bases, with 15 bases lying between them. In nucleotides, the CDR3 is TGTGCCAGCAGTTTTGAGGTCCTGGCGAGCTATGGCTACACCTTC. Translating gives CASSFEVLASYGYTF.

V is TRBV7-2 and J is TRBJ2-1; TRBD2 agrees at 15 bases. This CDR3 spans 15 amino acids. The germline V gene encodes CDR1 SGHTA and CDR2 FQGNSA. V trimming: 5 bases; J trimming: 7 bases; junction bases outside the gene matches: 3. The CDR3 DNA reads TGTGCCAGCAGCCTCGGACTAGCGGGAGGGAATGAGCAGTTCTTC. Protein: CASSLGLAGGNEQFF.

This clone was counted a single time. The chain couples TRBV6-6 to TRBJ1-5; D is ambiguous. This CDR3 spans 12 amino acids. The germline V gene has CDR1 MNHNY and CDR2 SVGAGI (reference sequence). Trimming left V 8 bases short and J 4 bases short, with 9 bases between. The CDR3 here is CASLRANQPQHF. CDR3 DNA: TGTGCCAGCTTGAGAGCAAATCAGCCCCAGCATTTT.

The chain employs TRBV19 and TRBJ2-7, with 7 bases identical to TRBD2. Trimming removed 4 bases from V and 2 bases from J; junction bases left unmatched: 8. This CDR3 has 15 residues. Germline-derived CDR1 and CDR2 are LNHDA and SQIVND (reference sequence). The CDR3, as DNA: TGTGCCAGTAGTAGGCGACTAGCCGACACCTACGAGCAGTACTTC. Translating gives CASSRRLADTYEQYF.

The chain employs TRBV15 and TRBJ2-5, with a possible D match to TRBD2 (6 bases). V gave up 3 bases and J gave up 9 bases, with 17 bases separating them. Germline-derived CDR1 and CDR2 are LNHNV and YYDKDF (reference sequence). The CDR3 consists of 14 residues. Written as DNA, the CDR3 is TGTGCCACCAGCAGCGGGACTTCCCGGGCGGCCCAGTACTTC. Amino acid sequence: CATSSGTSRAAQYF.

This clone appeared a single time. CDR3: CASSFFQGQGNQPQHF. The CDR3 DNA sequence: TGTGCCAGTAGTTTTTTCCAGGGACAGGGCAATCAGCCCCAGCATTTT. V is TRBV19 and J is TRBJ1-5; 8 nucleotides line up with TRBD1. The germline V gene has CDR1 LNHDA and CDR2 SQIVND (reference sequence). Trimming cost V 5 bases and J 2 bases; bases outside gene matches: 8. The CDR3 runs 16 residues.

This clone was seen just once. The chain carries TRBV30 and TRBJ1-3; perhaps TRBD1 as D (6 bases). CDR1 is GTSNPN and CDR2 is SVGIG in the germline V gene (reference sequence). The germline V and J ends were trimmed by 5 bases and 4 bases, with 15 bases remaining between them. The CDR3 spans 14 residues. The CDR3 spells CAWAPGQLGNTIYF. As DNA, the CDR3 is TGTGCCTGGGCCCCCGGACAGCTAGGAAACACCATATATTTT.

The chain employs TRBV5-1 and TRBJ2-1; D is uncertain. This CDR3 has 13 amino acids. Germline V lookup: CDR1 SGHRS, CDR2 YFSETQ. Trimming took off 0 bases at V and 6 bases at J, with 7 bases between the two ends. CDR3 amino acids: CASSLARVNEQFF. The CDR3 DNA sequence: TGCGCCAGCAGCTTGGCCCGCGTCAATGAGCAGTTCTTC. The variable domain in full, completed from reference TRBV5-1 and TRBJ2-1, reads KAGVTQTPRYLIKTRGQQVTLSCSPISGHRSVSWYQQTPGQGLQFLFEYFSETQRNKGNFPGRFSGRQFSNSRSEMNVSTLELGDSALYLCASSLARVNEQFFGPGTRLTVL.

CDR3 DNA: TGTGCCAGCAGTTACGGCGCGGGAGCTTCCGGGGAGCTGTTTTTT. Translating gives CASSYGAGASGELFF. The V call is TRBV6-5, the J call TRBJ2-2, with 7 nucleotides matching TRBD2. V shed 2 bases, J shed 6 bases, and the junction held 6 bases outside the gene matches. The CDR3 covers 15 residues. Germline loops: CDR1 MNHEY, CDR2 SVGAGI.

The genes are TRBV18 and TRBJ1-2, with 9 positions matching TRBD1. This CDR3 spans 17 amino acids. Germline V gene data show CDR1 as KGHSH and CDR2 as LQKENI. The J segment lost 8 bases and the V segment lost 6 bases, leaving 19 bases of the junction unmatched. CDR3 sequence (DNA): TGTGCCAGCTCCCAAACCCTATCGGGACAGGGCATCGGGGGCTACACCTTC. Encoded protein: CASSQTLSGQGIGGYTF. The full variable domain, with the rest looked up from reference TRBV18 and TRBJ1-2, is NAGVMQNPRHLVRRRGQEARLRCSPMKGHSHVYWYRQLPEEGLKFMVYLQKENIIDESGMPKERFSAEFPKEGPSILRIQQVVRGDSAAYFCASSQTLSGQGIGGYTFGSGTRLTVV.

For the CDR3, the DNA is TGTGCCAGCAGGATCGGCGGGACAGGGTACTTCGAGCAGTACTTC. Residues: CASRIGGTGYFEQYF. The chain links TRBV6-5 to TRBJ2-7; 9 bases agree with TRBD1. The germline V gene encodes CDR1 MNHEY and CDR2 SVGAGI. The CDR3 is 15 amino acids. J was trimmed by 6 bases and V by 6 bases; bases with no gene match: 12.

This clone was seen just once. The CDR3 spells CASSGVAGDKNIQYF. The CDR3 DNA reads TGCGCCAGCAGCGGGGTGGCAGGGGACAAAAACATTCAGTACTTC. The rearrangement uses TRBV5-1 and TRBJ2-4, with D possibly TRBD1 on 6 matching bases. Between the trimmed V and J ends, which lost 4 bases and 3 bases, there was a span of 14 bases. Germline CDR1 is SGHRS and CDR2 is YFSETQ. This CDR3 is 15 amino acids long. The whole variable domain, filled in from reference TRBV5-1 and TRBJ2-4, reads KAGVTQTPRYLIKTRGQQVTLSCSPISGHRSVSWYQQTPGQGLQFLFEYFSETQRNKGNFPGRFSGRQFSNSRSEMNVSTLELGDSALYLCASSGVAGDKNIQYFGAGTRLSVL.

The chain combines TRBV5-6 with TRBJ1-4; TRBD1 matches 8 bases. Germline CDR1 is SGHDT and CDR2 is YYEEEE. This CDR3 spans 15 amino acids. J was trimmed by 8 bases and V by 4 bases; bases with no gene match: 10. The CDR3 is CASSPSGGWMEKLFF. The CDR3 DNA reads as TGTGCCAGCAGCCCCTCAGGGGGCTGGATGGAAAAACTGTTTTTT.

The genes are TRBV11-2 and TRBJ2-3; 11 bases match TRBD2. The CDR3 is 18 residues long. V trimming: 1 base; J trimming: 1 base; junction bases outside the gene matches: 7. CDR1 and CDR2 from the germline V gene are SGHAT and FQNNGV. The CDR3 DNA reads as TGTGCCAGCAGCTTAGCCTGGGGGACTAGCGGTCGCACAGATACGCAGTATTTT. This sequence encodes CASSLAWGTSGRTDTQYF.

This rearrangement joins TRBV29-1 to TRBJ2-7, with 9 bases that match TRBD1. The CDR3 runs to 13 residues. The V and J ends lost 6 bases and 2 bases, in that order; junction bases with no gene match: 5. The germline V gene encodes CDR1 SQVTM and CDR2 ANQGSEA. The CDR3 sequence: CSVATGGPYEQYF. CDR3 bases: TGCAGCGTAGCGACAGGGGGTCCCTACGAGCAGTACTTC.

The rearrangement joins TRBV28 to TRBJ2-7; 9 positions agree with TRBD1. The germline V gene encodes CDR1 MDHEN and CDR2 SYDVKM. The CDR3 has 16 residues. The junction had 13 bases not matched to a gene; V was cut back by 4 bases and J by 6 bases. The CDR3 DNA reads TGTGCCAGCAGTTCTCCCGGGACAGGGAAGAGGTCCGAGCAGTACTTC. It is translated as CASSSPGTGKRSEQYF.

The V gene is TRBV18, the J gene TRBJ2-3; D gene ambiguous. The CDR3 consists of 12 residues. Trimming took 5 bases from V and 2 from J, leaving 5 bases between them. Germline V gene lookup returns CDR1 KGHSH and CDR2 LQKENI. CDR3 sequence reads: CASSAVTDTQYF. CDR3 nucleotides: TGTGCCAGCTCAGCAGTCACAGATACGCAGTATTTT.

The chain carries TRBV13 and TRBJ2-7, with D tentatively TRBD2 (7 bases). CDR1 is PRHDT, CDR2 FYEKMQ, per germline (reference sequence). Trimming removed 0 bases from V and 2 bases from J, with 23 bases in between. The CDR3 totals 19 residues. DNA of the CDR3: TGTGCCAGCAGCTTAGGCCCAAGCAGGGGAGGACTAGTCGCCTACGAGCAGTACTTC. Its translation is CASSLGPSRGGLVAYEQYF.

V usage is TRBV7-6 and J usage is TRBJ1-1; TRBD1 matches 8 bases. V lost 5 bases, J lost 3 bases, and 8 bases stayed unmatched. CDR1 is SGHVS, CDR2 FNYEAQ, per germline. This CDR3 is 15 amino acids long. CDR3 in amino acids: CASSRSRGPDTEAFF. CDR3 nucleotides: TGTGCCAGCAGCAGAAGCAGGGGGCCGGACACTGAAGCTTTCTTT.

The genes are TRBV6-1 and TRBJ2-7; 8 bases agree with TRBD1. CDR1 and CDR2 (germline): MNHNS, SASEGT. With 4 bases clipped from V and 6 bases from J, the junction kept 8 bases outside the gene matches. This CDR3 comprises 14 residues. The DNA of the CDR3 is TGTGCCAGCAGTGCTCGACAGGGGTGGGGCGAGCAGTACTTC. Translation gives CASSARQGWGEQYF.

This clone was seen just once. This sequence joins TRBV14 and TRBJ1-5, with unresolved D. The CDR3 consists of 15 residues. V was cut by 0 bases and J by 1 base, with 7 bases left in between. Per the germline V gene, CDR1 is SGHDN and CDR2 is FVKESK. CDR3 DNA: TGTGCCAGCAGCCAAGATCCCGGGAGCAATCAGCCCCAGCATTTT. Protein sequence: CASSQDPGSNQPQHF.

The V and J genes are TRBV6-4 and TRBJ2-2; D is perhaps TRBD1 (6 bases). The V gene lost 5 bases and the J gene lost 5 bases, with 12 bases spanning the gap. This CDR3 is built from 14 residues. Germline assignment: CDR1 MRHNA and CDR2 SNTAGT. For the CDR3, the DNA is TGTGCCAGCAGTTCCGGGACAACTACCGGGGAGCTGTTTTTT. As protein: CASSSGTTTGELFF.

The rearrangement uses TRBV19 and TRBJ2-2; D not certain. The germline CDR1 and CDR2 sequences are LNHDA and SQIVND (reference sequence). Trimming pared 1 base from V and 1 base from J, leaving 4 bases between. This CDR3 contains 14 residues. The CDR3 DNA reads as TGTGCCAGTAGTATAGGACAGAACACCGGGGAGCTGTTTTTT. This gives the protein CASSIGQNTGELFF.

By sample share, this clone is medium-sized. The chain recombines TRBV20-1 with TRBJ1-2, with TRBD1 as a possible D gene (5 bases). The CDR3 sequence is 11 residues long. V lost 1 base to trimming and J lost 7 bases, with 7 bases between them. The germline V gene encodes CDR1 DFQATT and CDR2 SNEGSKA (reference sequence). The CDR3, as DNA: TGCAGTGCTAGAGTCGGGGGTGGCTACACCTTC. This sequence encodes CSARVGGGYTF.

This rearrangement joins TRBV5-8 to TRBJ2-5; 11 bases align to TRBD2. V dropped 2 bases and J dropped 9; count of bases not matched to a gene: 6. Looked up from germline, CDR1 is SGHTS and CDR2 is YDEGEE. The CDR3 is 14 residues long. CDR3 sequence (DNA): TGTGCCAGCAGCTTTGAAACTAGCGGGAGAGCCCAGTACTTC. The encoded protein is CASSFETSGRAQYF.

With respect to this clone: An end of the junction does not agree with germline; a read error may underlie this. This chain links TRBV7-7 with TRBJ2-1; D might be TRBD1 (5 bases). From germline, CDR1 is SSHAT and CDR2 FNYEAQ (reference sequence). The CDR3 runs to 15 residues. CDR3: CASSLARGGNNEQFF. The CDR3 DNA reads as TGTGCTAGCAGCTTAGCTAGGGGTGGTAACAATGAGCAGTTCTTC.

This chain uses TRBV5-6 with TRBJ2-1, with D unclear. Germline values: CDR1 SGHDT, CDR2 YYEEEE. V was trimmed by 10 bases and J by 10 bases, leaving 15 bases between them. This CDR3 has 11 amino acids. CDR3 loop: CASLGSTEQFF. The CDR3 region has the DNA TGTGCCTCCCTCGGGTCCACGGAGCAGTTCTTC.